This TCR beta chain was sequenced in a study of CXCR3-negative and CXCR3-positive naive CD8 T cells. For the study at large: Summed over all libraries, TRB reads came to around 130 million, with about 1.5 +/- 0.3 million per library. Findings and caveats of the study: Against CXCR3-negative naive cells, CXCR3-positive naive cells showed more hydrophobic TRB CDR3s.

Germline lookup yields CDR1 SNHLY and CDR2 FYNNEI. This CDR3 comprises 15 residues. Comments on this clonotype: Its antigen is unidentified.

The study made its TRB cDNA libraries by 5' RACE, adding UMI labels. TCRdb reprocessed the 5' RACE reads; each CDR3 protein has one entry and no DNA is given. The repertoire shows roughly 140,000 distinct CDR3 sequences; the top ten hold about 0.28%. This receptor was taken from a human donor in good health. Some clones in this sample may be carry-over from other donors' samples. The rearrangement joins TRBV2 to TRBJ2-3; TCRdb selects TRBD1, and the lack of DNA leaves this call unchecked. Input material: naive CXCR3+ CD8+ T cells from blood. Subset denoted: CD45RO-CCR7+CD27+CD95- naive CD8+ T cells expressing CXCR3 (TNR3+). The CDR3 is CASSGTGGVTDTQYF.